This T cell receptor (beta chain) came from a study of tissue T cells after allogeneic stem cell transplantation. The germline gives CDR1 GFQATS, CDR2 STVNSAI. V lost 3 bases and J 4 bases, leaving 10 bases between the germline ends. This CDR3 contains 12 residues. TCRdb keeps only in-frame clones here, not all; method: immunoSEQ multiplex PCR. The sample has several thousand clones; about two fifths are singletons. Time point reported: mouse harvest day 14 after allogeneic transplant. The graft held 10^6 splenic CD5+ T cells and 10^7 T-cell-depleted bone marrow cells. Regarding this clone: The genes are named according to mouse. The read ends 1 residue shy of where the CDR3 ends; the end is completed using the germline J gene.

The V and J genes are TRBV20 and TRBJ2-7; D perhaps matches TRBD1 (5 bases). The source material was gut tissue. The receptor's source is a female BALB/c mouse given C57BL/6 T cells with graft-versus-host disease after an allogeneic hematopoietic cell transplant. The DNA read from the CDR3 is TGTGGTGCTAGACAGGACCCTTATGAACAGTAC. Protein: CGARQDPYEQY. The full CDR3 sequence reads CGARQDPYEQYF.